The 10 T cell receptor beta chains below were found in one sample sequenced in a study of cytomegalovirus exposure and HLA in healthy donors. The primer mix had 60 Vbeta and 13 Jbeta primers. This table comes from immunoSEQ multiplex PCR, and its TCRdb copy is limited to in-frame clones, with some not included. The sample carries some 150,000 clones, 75% to 80% recorded once. Sequenced sample: PBMCs. The receptor source for this set is a female donor in good health and CMV-seronegative.

The V gene is TRBV7-6, the J gene TRBJ2-7; 7 nucleotides match TRBD2. Unmatched junction bases numbered 6, after V lost 1 base and J lost 0 bases. Looked up from germline, CDR1 is SGHVS and CDR2 is FNYEAQ. This CDR3 comprises 16 residues. CDR3 protein: CASSLGGGKGSYEQYF. The CDR3 DNA is TGTGCCAGCAGCTTAGGGGGGGGAAAGGGCTCCTACGAGCAGTACTTC.

CDR3 region: CASTLPRQGSEKLFF. CDR3 nucleotides: TGTGCCAGTACCCTCCCCAGGCAGGGTAGCGAAAAACTGTTTTTT. V gene TRBV19 combines with J gene TRBJ1-4, with D tentatively TRBD1 (5 bases). CDR1 and CDR2 from the germline V gene are LNHDA and SQIVND (reference sequence). Trimming stripped 7 bases from V and 8 bases from J, with 20 bases between. The length of the CDR3 is 15 residues.

The rearrangement uses TRBV2 and TRBJ1-1; 11 nucleotides line up with TRBD1. The CDR3 is made up of 14 amino acids. Unmatched junction bases numbered 5, after V lost 7 bases and J lost 4 bases. Germline assignment: CDR1 SNHLY and CDR2 FYNNEI. The CDR3 DNA reads TGTGCCAGCAAGATGGACAGGGGGCCCACTGAAGCTTTCTTT. Protein product: CASKMDRGPTEAFF.

The CDR3: CASRIAGVSYNEQFF. In DNA form, the CDR3 reads TGTGCCAGCAGGATAGCGGGAGTCTCCTACAATGAGCAGTTCTTC. The chain links TRBV6-5 to TRBJ2-1; 9 nucleotides agree with TRBD2. After removal of 6 bases from V and 0 bases from J, the junction contained 3 bases not matched to a gene. The germline CDR1 and CDR2 sequences are MNHEY and SVGAGI. The CDR3 sequence is 15 residues long.

The V call is TRBV18, the J call TRBJ2-3, with TRBD1 matching over 7 bases. V shed 6 bases, J shed 8 bases, and the junction held 5 bases outside the gene matches. Germline loops: CDR1 KGHSH, CDR2 LQKENI. The CDR3 runs 12 residues. Here the CDR3 reads CASSPDRATQYF. CDR3 nucleotides: TGTGCCAGCTCCCCTGACAGGGCTACGCAGTATTTT.

This chain links TRBV7-2 with TRBJ1-5; 7 nucleotides line up with TRBD1. The ends lost 4 bases at V and 9 bases at J; junction bases unmatched: 6. Germline lookup yields CDR1 SGHTA and CDR2 FQGNSA. The CDR3 sequence is 13 residues long. The CDR3 loop reads CASSYEGARPQHF. DNA for the CDR3: TGTGCCAGCAGCTACGAGGGGGCGAGGCCCCAGCATTTT.

The J gene is TRBJ2-7, the V gene TRBV19; 8 nucleotides agree with TRBD1. V lost 7 bases and J lost 6; bases outside the gene matches: 17. This CDR3 region has 16 residues. Per the germline V gene, CDR1 is LNHDA and CDR2 is SQIVND (reference sequence). Written as DNA, the CDR3 is TGTGCCAGTAACCCCCCCGTGACAGGGGTCCGCAGCGAGCAGTACTTC. Translating it yields CASNPPVTGVRSEQYF.

The chain couples TRBV11-3 to TRBJ2-7; 11 nucleotides match TRBD2. The CDR3 consists of 16 residues. Unmatched junction bases numbered 5, after V lost 3 bases and J lost 1 base. Germline CDR1 is SGHNT and CDR2 is YENEEA. Here the CDR3 reads CASSFLRLAGSYEQYF. The CDR3 nucleotides are TGTGCCAGCAGCTTCCTTAGACTAGCGGGATCCTACGAGCAGTACTTC.

The chain joins TRBV19 to TRBJ1-2; D perhaps matches TRBD1 (5 bases). The V gene lost 6 bases and the J gene lost 5 bases, with 22 bases spanning the gap. CDR1 is LNHDA, CDR2 SQIVND, per germline (reference sequence). CDR3 length: 16 amino acids. CDR3 region: CASSHVPGTGDYGYTF. The CDR3 DNA reads TGTGCCAGTAGCCACGTCCCCGGGACTGGAGATTATGGCTACACCTTC.

The chain recombines TRBV5-1 with TRBJ2-3, with D possibly matching TRBD2 (5 bases). The V gene lost 7 bases and the J gene lost 1 base, with 16 bases spanning the gap. CDR1 and CDR2 from the germline V gene are SGHRS and YFSETQ. The CDR3 loop spans 15 amino acids. CDR3 sequence: CASRGISRGTDTQYF. In DNA form, the CDR3 reads TGCGCCAGCCGAGGGATTTCTAGGGGCACAGATACGCAGTATTTT.